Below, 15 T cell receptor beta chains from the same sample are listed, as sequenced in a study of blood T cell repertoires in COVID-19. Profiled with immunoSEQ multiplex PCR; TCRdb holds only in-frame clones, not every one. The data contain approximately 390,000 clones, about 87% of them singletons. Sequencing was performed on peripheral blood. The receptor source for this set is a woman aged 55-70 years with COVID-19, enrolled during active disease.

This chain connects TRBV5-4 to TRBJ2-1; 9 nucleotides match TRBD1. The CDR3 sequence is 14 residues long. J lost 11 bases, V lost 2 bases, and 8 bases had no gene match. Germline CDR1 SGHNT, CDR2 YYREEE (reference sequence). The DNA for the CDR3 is TGTGCCAGCAGCTTAGAAGGGACAGGGTTTAAGCAGTTCTTC. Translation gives CASSLEGTGFKQFF.

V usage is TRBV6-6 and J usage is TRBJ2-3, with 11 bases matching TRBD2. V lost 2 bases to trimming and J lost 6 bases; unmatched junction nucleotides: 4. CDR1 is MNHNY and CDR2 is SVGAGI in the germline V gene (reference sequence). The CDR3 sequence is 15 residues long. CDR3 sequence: CASSYASGGPDTQYF. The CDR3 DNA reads TGTGCCAGCAGTTACGCTAGCGGGGGGCCGGATACGCAGTATTTT.

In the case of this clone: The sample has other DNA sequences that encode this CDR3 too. The CDR3 nucleotides read TGTGCCAGCAGTCTAAGACAGGGCGGCAATCAGCCCCAGCATTTT. As protein: CASSLRQGGNQPQHF. The rearrangement joins TRBV28 to TRBJ1-5, with TRBD1 matching 7 bases. CDR1 and CDR2 from the germline V gene are MDHEN and SYDVKM. The CDR3 is 15 amino acids. Trimming cost V 5 bases and J 2 bases; bases outside gene matches: 6.

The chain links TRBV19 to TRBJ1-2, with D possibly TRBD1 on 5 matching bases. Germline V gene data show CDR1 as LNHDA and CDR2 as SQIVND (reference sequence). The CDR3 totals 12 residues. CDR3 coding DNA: TGTGCTTCCACTGGCGGGGGAGCTAGTTACACCTTC. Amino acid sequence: CASTGGGASYTF.

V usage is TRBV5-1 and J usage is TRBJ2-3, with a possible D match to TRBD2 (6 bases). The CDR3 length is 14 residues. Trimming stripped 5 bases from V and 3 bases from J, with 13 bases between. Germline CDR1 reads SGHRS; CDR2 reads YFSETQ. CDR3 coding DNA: TGCGCCAGCAGGAGGGCGGGGCAAACAGATACGCAGTATTTT. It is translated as CASRRAGQTDTQYF.

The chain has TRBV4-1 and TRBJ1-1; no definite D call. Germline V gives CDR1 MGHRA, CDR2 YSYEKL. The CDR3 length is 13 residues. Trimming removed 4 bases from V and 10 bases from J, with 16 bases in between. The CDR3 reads CASSPPRAGGAFF. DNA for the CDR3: TGCGCCAGCAGCCCCCCGAGGGCAGGAGGAGCTTTCTTT.

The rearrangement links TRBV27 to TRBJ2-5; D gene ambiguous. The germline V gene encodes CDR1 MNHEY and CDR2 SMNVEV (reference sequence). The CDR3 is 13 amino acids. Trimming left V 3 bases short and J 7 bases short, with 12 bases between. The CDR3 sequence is CASSFRFSGTQYF. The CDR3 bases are TGTGCCAGCAGTTTTCGGTTTTCGGGGACCCAGTACTTC.

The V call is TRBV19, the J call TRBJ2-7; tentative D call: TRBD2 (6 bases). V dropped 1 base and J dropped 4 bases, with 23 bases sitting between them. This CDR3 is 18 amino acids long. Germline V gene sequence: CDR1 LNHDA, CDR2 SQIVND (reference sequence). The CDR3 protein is CASSIAGGGDLGPYEQYF. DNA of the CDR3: TGTGCCAGTAGTATAGCGGGCGGAGGGGACCTTGGACCTTACGAGCAGTACTTC.

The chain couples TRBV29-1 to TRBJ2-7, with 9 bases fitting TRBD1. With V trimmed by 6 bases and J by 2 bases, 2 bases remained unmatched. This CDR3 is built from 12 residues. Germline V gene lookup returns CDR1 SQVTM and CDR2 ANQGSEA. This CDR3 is CSVGTGTYEQYF. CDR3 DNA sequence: TGCAGCGTGGGGACAGGGACCTACGAGCAGTACTTC.

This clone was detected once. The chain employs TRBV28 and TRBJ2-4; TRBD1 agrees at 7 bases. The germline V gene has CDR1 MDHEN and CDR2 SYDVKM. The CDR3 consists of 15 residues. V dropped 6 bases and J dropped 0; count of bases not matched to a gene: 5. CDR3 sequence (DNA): TGTGCCAGCAGCCGACAGGGCCGAGCCAAAAACATTCAGTACTTC. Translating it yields CASSRQGRAKNIQYF.

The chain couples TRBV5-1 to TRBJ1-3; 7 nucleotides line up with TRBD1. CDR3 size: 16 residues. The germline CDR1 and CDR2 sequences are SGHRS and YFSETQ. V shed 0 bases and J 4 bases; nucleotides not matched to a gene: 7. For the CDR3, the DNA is TGCGCCAGCAGCTTGGATCCGGGACAGCCCGGAAACACCATATATTTT. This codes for CASSLDPGQPGNTIYF.

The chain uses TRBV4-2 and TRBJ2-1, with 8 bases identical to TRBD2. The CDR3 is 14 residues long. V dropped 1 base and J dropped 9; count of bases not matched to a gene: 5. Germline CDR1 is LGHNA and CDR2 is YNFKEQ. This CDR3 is CASSQVAGMGEQFF. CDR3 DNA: TGTGCCAGCAGCCAAGTAGCGGGGATGGGTGAGCAGTTCTTC.

The CDR3 bases are TGTGCCAGCAGGTTGGGGGGGCTCAATGAAAAACTGTTTTTT. Translating gives CASRLGGLNEKLFF. The chain carries TRBV28 and TRBJ1-4; weak D call: TRBD1 (6 bases). The V and J ends lost 6 bases and 5 bases respectively, with 13 bases between them. The length of the CDR3 is 14 residues. Germline-derived CDR1 and CDR2 are MDHEN and SYDVKM.

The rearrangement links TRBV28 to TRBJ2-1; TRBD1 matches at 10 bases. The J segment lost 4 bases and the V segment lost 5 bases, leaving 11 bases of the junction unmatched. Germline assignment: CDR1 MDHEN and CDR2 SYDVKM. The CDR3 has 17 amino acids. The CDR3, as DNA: TGTGCCAGCAGTAGTCCCGGGACAGGGGCGAGGTACAATGAGCAGTTCTTC. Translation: CASSSPGTGARYNEQFF.

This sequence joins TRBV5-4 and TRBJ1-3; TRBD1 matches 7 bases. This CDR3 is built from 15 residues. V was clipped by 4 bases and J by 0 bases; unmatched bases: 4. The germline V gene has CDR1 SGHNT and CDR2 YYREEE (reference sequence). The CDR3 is CASSTTGSSGNTIYF. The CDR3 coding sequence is TGTGCCAGCAGCACGACAGGGAGCTCTGGAAACACCATATATTTT. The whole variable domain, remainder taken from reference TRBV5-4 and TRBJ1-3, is ETGVTQSPTHLIKTRGQQVTLRCSSQSGHNTVSWYQQALGQGPQFIFQYYREEENGRGNFPPRFSGLQFPNYSSELNVNALELDDSALYLCASSTTGSSGNTIYFGEGSWLTVV.